Below, one TCR beta chain is given with its context. The record originates from a study of blood T cell repertoires in COVID-19. Whole-study context: The United States, Italy and Spain provided the acute and convalescent COVID-19 samples.

The data were produced by immunoSEQ multiplex PCR, yet TCRdb's version contains in-frame clones alone and is incomplete. In the table there are 150,000 to 200,000 clones, approximately 95% of which are singletons. From germline, CDR1 is KGHSH and CDR2 LQKENI. V was shortened by 5 bases and J by 4 bases, with 14 bases between the two germline ends. The CDR3 is 14 residues long. What was sequenced was peripheral blood. The V and J genes are TRBV18 and TRBJ1-1, with D tentatively TRBD1 (5 bases). The TCR comes from a woman aged 60-75 years with COVID-19, enrolled during active disease. CDR3 loop: CASSTARGSTEAFF. CDR3 DNA: TGTGCCAGCTCAACTGCGCGGGGGAGCACTGAAGCTTTCTTT.